This T cell receptor (beta chain) was recorded in a study of post-analysis software for immune sequencing data. Study-level information: Multiple sclerosis in the patients followed relapsing-remitting, secondary progressive and progressive-relapsing courses.

The CDR3 spans 12 residues. CDR1 SGHRS and CDR2 YFSETQ come from the germline V gene. Between the trimmed V and J ends, which lost 3 bases and 10 bases, there was a span of 11 bases. This clonotype was counted a few times. The antigen is unknown. Study-level points and caveats: Patients had higher frequencies than controls of five TRBV segments, including TRBV5-6, TRBV5-1 and TRBV20-1.

Built from TCR beta cDNA, the libraries had unique molecular identifiers in them. TCRdb used MiXCR to reprocess the PCR reads, holding one entry per CDR3 protein. The data show roughly 430,000 distinct CDR3 sequences, about 39% seen once. The sequencing input was blood. The chain couples TRBV5-1 to TRBJ2-1; D may correspond to TRBD1 or TRBD2 (5 bases each). This sequence originates from a girl aged 2 to 9 with multiple sclerosis. Here the CDR3 DNA reads TGCGCCAGCAGCTCGGGACCTCTAGAGCAGTTCTTC. Translated, it gives CASSSGPLEQFF.